This T cell receptor beta chain was profiled in a study of identical twins. Findings and caveats of the study: Invariant MAIT and iNKT cells may have partly biased zero-insertion analyses. Shared out-of-frame alpha sequences (those common to twins) showed excess low generation probability. Models underestimated TCR alpha sharing (out-of-frame) in monozygotic twins.

This clonotype has only a few counts. Its antigen is as yet unknown. CDR1 and CDR2 from the germline V gene are SGHRS and YFSETQ. Trimming removed 7 bases at V and 1 base at J, with 17 bases between. The CDR3 has 15 amino acids. Each CDR3 protein is one row after TCRdb ran MiXCR on the 5' RACE reads. The sample records roughly 230,000 distinct CDR3 sequences, around 8.8% being singletons. This sample was shared with a second study, whose subject was yellow fever vaccine responses in identical twins.

This clonotype was sampled from a woman aged 18 to 35 in good health. The rearrangement links TRBV5-1 to TRBJ1-1, with TRBD1 as a possible D gene (5 bases). Material: CD8+ T cells sorted from blood. The DNA of the CDR3 is TGCGCCAGCGGATTTGGTGGGGCAGCGAACACTGAAGCTTTCTTT. It translates to CASGFGGAANTEAFF.